What follows are 9 T cell receptor beta chains derived from one specimen sequenced in a study of blood T cells in healthy people across ages. PCR was performed a second time for about 7 to 11 cycles using a sample-barcoded 5' primer and a J-beta primer mix. From the 5' RACE reads, TCRdb called clonotypes with MiXCR, one entry per CDR3 protein. The table shows roughly 500,000 distinct CDR3 sequences, with 25% to 30% occurring only once. Sequenced: blood. The receptors shown here come from a woman in her 70s in good health.

Comment on this clonotype: Sequence at one end of the junction differs from germline and may be a read error. The chain employs TRBV6-2 or TRBV6-3 and TRBJ2-4; tentatively, D is TRBD2 (6 bases). Germline V gene lookup returns CDR1 MNHEY and CDR2 SVGEGT. The CDR3 is made up of 19 amino acids. The CDR3, as DNA: TGTGTCAGCAGTTACGTAGAGGTTGACGGGAGTAGAGCCAAAAACATTCAGTACTTC. This encodes CVSSYVEVDGSRAKNIQYF.

The genes are TRBV7-2 and TRBJ2-7; 8 bases fit TRBD1. The J segment lost 5 bases and the V segment lost 5 bases, leaving 8 bases of the junction unmatched. The germline V gene has CDR1 SGHTA and CDR2 FQGNSA. This CDR3 comprises 14 residues. CDR3 coding DNA: TGTGCCAGCAGCCCCGGACAGGGCGGTGACGAGCAGTACTTC. This gives the protein CASSPGQGGDEQYF.

In its sample, this clonotype was seen a few times. At one boundary the junction diverges from the germline segment, which might be a read error. The chain carries TRBV7-8 and TRBJ2-5; TRBD2 is a possible D gene (6 bases). The CDR3 is made up of 16 amino acids. Germline-derived CDR1 and CDR2 are SGHVS and FQNEAQ. CDR3 amino acids: CASSYYSGTNQGTQYF. In DNA, the CDR3 is TGTGCCAGCAGCTACTATAGCGGAACAAACCAAGGGACCCAGTACTTC.

The chain combines TRBV5-1 with TRBJ2-7, with 7 bases that match TRBD1. This CDR3 is built from 15 residues. V lost 2 bases to trimming and J lost 7 bases; unmatched junction nucleotides: 12. Germline V gene data show CDR1 as SGHRS and CDR2 as YFSETQ. The CDR3 is CASSLTGTATREQYF. The CDR3, as DNA: TGCGCCAGCAGCTTAACCGGGACAGCGACGCGGGAGCAGTACTTC.

This chain joins TRBV24-1 and TRBJ1-5; D ambiguous. This CDR3 comprises 13 residues. Between the trimmed V and J ends, which lost 4 bases and 9 bases, there was a span of 12 bases. The germline CDR1 and CDR2 sequences are KGHDR and SFDVKD. The CDR3: CATSDATLGPQHF. The CDR3, as DNA: TGTGCCACCAGTGACGCTACCCTGGGGCCCCAGCATTTT.

The V and J genes are TRBV4-3 and TRBJ1-1; D is unresolved. CDR3 length equals 17 residues. Germline V gene data show CDR1 as LGHNA and CDR2 as YSLEER. With 2 bases removed from V and 5 bases from J, the gap between germline ends came to 21 bases. The CDR3 protein is CASSQLVASTIGTEAFF. CDR3 sequence (DNA): TGCGCCAGCAGCCAACTAGTCGCGTCCACAATTGGGACTGAAGCTTTCTTT.

The V call is TRBV12-3 or TRBV12-4, the J call TRBJ2-3; D is unresolved. This CDR3 is built from 13 residues. V was cut by 5 bases and J by 8 bases, with 14 bases left in between. CDR3 nucleotides: TGTGCCAGCAGTCCTCCGGTAGTTGGTACGCAGTATTTT. Protein: CASSPPVVGTQYF.

The V and J genes are TRBV27 and TRBJ1-5, with a tentative D call TRBD1 (5 bases). CDR1 and CDR2 (germline): MNHEY, SMNVEV (reference sequence). V lost 0 bases, J lost 5 bases, and 11 bases lay in between. This CDR3 has 15 amino acids. CDR3 DNA sequence: TGTGCCAGCAGTTTATCGGGGCAGTTCGATCAGCCCCAGCATTTT. Protein: CASSLSGQFDQPQHF.

Points on this clonotype: The junction departs from germline at one end; a sequencing error may be responsible. The V gene is TRBV7-2, the J gene TRBJ2-1; the D is unclear. There are 14 residues in the CDR3. From germline, CDR1 is SGHTA and CDR2 FQGNSA. Here the CDR3 reads CASSFIGNRRLLSF. The CDR3 nucleotides read TGTGCCAGCAGCTTTATAGGAAATCGTCGGCTTCTGTCCTTC.